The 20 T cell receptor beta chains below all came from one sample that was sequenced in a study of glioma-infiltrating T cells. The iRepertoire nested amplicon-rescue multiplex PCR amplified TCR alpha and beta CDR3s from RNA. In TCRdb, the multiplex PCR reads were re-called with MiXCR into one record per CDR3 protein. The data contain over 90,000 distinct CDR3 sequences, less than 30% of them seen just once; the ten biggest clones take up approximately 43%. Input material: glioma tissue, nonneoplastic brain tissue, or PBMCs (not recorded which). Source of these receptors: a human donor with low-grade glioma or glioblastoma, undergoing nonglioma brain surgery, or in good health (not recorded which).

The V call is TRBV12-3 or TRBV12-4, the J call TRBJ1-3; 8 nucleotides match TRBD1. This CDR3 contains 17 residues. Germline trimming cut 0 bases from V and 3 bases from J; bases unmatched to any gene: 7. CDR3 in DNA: TGTGCCAGCAGTTTAGCCGGGACAGGATTGCTTGGAAACACCATATATTTT. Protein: CASSLAGTGLLGNTIYF.

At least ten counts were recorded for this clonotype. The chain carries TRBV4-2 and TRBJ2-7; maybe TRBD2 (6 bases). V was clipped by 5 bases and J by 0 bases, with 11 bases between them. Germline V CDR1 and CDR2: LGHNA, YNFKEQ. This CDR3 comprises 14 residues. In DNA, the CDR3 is TGTGCCAGCAGCACAGTCGGGAGCTCCTACGAGCAGTACTTC. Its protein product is CASSTVGSSYEQYF.

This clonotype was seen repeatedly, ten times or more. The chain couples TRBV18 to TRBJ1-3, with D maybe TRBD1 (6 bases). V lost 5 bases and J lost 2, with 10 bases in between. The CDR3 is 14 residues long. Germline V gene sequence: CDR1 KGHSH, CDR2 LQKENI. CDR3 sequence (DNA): TGTGCCAGCTCAGAGACAGGTCCTGGAAACACCATATATTTT. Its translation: CASSETGPGNTIYF.

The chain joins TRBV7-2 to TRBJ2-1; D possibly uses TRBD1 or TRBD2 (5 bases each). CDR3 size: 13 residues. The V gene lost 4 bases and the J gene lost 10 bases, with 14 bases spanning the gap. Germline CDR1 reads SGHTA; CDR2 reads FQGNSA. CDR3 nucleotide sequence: TGTGCCAGCAGCTGGGGGTTGGGGTACGAGCAGTTCTTC. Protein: CASSWGLGYEQFF.

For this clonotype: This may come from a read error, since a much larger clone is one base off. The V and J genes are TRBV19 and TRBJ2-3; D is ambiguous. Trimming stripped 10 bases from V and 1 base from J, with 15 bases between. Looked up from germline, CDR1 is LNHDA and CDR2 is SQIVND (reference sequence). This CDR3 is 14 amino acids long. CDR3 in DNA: TGTGCCACCTATGGAAGCGTGGGCACAGATACGCAGTATTTT. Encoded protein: CATYGSVGTDTQYF. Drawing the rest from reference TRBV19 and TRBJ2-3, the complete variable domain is DGGITQSPKYLFRKEGQNVTLSCEQNLNHDAMYWYRQDPGQGLRLIYYSQIVNDFQKGDIAEGYSVSREKKESFPLTVTSAQKNPTAFYLCATYGSVGTDTQYFGPGTRLTVL.

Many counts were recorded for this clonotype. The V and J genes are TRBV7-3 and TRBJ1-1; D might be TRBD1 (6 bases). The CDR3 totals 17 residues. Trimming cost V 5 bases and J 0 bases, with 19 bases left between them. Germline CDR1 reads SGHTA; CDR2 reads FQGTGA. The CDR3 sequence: CASSANRGNSMNTEAFF. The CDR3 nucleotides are TGTGCCAGCAGCGCAAATAGGGGGAATTCGATGAACACTGAAGCTTTCTTT. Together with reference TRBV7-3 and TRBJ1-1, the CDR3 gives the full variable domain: GAGVSQTPSNKVTEKGKYVELRCDPISGHTALYWYRQSLGQGPEFLIYFQGTGAADDSGLPNDRFFAVRPEGSVSTLKIQRTERGDSAVYLCASSANRGNSMNTEAFFGQGTRLTVV.

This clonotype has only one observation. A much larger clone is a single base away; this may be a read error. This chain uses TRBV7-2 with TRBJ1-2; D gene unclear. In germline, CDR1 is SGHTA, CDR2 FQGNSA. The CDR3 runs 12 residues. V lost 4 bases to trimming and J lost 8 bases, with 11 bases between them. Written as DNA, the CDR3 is TGTGCCAGCAGCTCTCAACTTTTGGGCTACACCTTC. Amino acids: CASSSQLLGYTF.

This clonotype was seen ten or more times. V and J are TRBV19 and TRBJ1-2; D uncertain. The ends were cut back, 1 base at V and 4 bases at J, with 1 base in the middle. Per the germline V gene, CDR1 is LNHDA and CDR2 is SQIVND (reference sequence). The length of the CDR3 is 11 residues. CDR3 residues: CASSIAYGYTF. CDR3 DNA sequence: TGTGCCAGTAGTATAGCCTATGGCTACACCTTC.

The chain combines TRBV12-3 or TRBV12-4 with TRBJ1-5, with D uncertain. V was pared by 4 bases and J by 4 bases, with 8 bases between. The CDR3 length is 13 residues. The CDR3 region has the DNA TGTGCCAGCAGTTCGAACCTAAATCAGCCCCAGCATTTT. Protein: CASSSNLNQPQHF.

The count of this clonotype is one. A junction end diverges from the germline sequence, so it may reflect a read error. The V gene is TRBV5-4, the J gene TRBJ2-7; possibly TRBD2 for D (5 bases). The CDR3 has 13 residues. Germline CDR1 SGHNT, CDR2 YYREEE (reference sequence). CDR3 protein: CASSLAGSHEQCF. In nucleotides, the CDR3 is TGTGCCAGCAGCTTGGCGGGAAGTCACGAGCAGTGCTTC. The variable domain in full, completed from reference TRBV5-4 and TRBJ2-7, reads ETGVTQSPTHLIKTRGQQVTLRCSSQSGHNTVSWYQQALGQGPQFIFQYYREEENGRGNFPPRFSGLQFPNYSSELNVNALELDDSALYLCASSLAGSHEQCFGPGTRLTVT.

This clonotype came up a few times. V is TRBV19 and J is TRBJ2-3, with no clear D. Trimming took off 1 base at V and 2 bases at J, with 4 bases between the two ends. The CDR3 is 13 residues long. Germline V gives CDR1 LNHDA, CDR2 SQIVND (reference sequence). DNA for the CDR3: TGTGCCAGTAGTATAGGAGCCACAGATACGCAGTATTTT. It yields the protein CASSIGATDTQYF.

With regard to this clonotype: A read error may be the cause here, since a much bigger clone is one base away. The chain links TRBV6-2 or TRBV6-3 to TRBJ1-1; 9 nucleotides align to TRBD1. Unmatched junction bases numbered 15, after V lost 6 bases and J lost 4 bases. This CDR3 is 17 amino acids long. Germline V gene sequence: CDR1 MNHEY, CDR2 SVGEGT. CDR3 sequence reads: CASSRDTGGGRSTEAFF. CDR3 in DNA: TGTGCCAGCAGCCGAGATACAGGGGGCGGGCGGAGCACTGAAGCTTTCTTT.

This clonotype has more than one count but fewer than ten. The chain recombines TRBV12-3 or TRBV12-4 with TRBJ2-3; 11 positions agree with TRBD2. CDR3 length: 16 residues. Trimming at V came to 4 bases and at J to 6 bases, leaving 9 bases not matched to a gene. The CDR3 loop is CASSYFSGGAGDTQYF. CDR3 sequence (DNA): TGTGCCAGCAGTTACTTTAGCGGGGGGGCAGGCGATACGCAGTATTTT.

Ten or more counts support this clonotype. CDR3 DNA: TGCAGTGCCCCTTACAGGGATGGGGGCACAGATACGCAGTATTTT. Translated, it gives CSAPYRDGGTDTQYF. This chain links TRBV20-1 with TRBJ2-3; a weak D match, TRBD1 (6 bases). V was clipped by 6 bases and J by 1 base, with 17 bases between them. This CDR3 is built from 15 residues. Germline V gene sequence: CDR1 DFQATT, CDR2 SNEGSKA (reference sequence).

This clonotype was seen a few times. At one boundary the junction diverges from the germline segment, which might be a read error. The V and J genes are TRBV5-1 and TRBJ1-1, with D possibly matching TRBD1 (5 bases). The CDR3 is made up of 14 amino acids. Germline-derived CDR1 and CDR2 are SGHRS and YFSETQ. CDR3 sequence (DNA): TGCGCCAGCAGCTTGGAGGGTTCGGACACTAAAGCTTTCTTT. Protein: CASSLEGSDTKAFF.

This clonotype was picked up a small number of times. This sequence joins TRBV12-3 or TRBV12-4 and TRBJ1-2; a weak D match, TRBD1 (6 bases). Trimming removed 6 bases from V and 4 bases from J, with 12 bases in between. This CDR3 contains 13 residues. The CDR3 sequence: CASSPDSRYGYTF. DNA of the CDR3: TGTGCCAGCAGCCCGGACAGCCGCTATGGCTACACCTTC.

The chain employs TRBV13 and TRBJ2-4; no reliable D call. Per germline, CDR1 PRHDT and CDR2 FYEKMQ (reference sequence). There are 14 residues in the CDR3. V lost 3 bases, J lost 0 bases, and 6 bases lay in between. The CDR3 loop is CASSFHLAKNIQYF. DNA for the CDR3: TGTGCCAGCAGCTTTCATCTAGCCAAAAACATTCAGTACTTC.

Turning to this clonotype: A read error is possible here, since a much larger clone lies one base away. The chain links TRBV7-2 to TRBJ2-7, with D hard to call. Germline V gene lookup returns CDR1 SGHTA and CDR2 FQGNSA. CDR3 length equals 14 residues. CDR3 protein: CANSLYRPTYEQYF. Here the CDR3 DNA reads TGTGCCAACAGCTTATACAGACCCACCTACGAGCAGTACTTC.

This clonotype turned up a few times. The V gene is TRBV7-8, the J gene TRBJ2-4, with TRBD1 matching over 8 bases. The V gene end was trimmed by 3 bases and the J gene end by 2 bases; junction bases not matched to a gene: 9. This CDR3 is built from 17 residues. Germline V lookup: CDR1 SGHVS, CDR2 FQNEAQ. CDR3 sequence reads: CASSFQWDRLTKNIQYF. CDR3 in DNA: TGTGCCAGCAGCTTTCAATGGGACAGGCTTACCAAAAACATTCAGTACTTC. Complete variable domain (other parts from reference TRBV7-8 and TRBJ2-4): GAGVSQSPRYKVAKRGQDVALRCDPISGHVSLFWYQQALGQGPEFLTYFQNEAQLDKSGLPSDRFFAERPEGSVSTLKIQRTQQEDSAVYLCASSFQWDRLTKNIQYFGAGTRLSVL.

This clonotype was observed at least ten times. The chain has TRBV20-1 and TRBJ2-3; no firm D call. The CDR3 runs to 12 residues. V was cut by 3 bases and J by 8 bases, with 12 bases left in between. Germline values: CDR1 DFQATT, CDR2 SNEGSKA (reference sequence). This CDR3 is CSASVSSGTQYF. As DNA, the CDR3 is TGCAGTGCTAGTGTTTCTTCAGGTACGCAGTATTTT.